The following is a TCR beta chain sequence with its context. The J segment lost 11 bases and the V segment lost 5 bases, leaving 13 bases of the junction unmatched. The CDR3 length is 15 residues. Germline V gene sequence: CDR1 MDHEN, CDR2 SYDVKM. This specimen belongs to a study of blood T cell repertoires in COVID-19. Overall study: Samples taken during acute and convalescent COVID-19 were collected in the United States, Italy and Spain. PBMCs, B-cell-depleted T cells, or T cells were the source of the cDNA or gDNA that made up the material.

Per the authors' pipeline: Amplification with reference gene primers provided the estimates of nucleated cell counts. Clones were sequenced by immunoSEQ multiplex PCR, and TCRdb holds only the in-frame ones, with some missing. V, J and clone size were drawn from that table, and D and trimming were deduced from the DNA. This table holds some 260,000 clones, approximately 90% found once. Participants were aged about 18 to 90 years, lived in over 20 US areas, and enrolled virtually. This chain connects TRBV28 to TRBJ1-5, with 9 bases lining up with TRBD1. The specimen was PBMCs or T cells enriched from blood (not recorded which). The sequence derives from a woman between 25 and 40 years old with acute COVID-19. The CDR3 DNA reads as TGTGCCAGCAGTCCAACCACAGGGGGCTCGACTTCCCAGCATTTT. Translated: CASSPTTGGSTSQHF.